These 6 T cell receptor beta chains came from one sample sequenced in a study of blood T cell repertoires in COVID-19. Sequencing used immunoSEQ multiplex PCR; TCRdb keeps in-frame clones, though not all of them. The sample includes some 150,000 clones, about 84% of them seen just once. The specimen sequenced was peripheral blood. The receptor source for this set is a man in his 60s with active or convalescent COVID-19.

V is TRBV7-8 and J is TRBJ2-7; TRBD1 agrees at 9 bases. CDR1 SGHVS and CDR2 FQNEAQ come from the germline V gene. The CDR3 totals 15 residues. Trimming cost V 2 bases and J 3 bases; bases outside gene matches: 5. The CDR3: CASSLTGQGNYEQYF. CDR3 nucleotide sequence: TGTGCCAGCAGCTTAACGGGACAGGGTAACTACGAGCAGTACTTC.

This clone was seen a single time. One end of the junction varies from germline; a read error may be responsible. CDR3 coding DNA: TGTGCCAGCAGTTACCGTGGACAGAGGAACACTGAAGTTTTCTTT. It yields the protein CASSYRGQRNTEVFF. The chain recombines TRBV6-2 or TRBV6-3 with TRBJ1-1; D is possibly TRBD1 (6 bases). Germline V gives CDR1 MNHEY, CDR2 SVGEGT. This CDR3 contains 15 residues.

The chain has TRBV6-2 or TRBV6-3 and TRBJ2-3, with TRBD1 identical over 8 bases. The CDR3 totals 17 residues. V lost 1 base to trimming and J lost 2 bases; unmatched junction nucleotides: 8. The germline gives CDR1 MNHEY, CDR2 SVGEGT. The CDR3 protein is CASSYLTGTGSTDTQYF. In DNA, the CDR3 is TGTGCCAGCAGTTACTTAACCGGGACAGGATCCACAGATACGCAGTATTTT.

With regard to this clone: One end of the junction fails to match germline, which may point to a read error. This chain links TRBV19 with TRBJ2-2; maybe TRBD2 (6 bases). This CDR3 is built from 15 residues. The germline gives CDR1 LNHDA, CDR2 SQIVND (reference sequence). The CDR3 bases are TGTGCCAGTAGTATTTCTAGCGCCAACATCGGGGAGCTGTTTTTT. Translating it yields CASSISSANIGELFF.

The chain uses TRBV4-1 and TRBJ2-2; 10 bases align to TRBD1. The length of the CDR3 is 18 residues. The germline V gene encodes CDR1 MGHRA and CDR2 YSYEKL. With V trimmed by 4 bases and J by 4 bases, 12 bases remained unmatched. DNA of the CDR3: TGCGCCAGCAGCCGAAGCGCCGGGACAGGGGATTCCACCGGGGAGCTGTTTTTT. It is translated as CASSRSAGTGDSTGELFF.

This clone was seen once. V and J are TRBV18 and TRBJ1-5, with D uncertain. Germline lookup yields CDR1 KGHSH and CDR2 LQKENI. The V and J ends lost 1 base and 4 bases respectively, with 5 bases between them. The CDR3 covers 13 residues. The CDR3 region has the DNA TGTGCCAGCTCACCACTTCAAAATCAGCCCCAGCATTTT. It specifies CASSPLQNQPQHF.